Listed below are T cell receptor beta chains from one sample, sequenced in a study of T cell changes during pregnancy in multiple sclerosis. The protocol was immunoSEQ multiplex PCR, while the TCRdb copy is restricted to in-frame clones and leaves out a portion. Of approximately 44,000 clones listed, about 89% were seen once; the top ten hold 0.73%. The sample was CD4+ T cells from peripheral blood mononuclear cells, taken before pregnancy. These receptors all stem from a female donor with multiple sclerosis, enrolled in a pregnancy study. Both conserved end residues are part of each CDR3.

TRBV7-9 | CASSPSTYGGRVSGYTF
TRBV30 | CAWSAGLALYF
TRBV19 | CASSTRGPYEQYF
TRBV14 | CASSQQQGPYGYTF
TRBV19 | CASSTRRGQGAHGYTF
TRBV1 | CTSSQEKDWDTDTQYF
TRBV7-3 | CASSLSSTTPLHF
TRBV5-4 | CASSGGQAGYGYTF
TRBV7-2 | CASSPRGQAKNIQYF
TRBV6-5 | CASTRSPGETEAFF
TRBV6-6 | CASEWGGPLHF
TRBV29-1 | CSASNRGSYNEQFF
TRBV18 | CASSPLRGGNEQFF
TRBV7-9 | CASSHSSLARGETQYF
TRBV7-9 | CASSFQGLAGNEQFF
TRBV9 | CASSGPLPGANVLTF
TRBV7-2 | CASSPQESAFF
TRBV29-1 | CSALEGVWTEAFF
TRBV11-3 | CASSLEQGKLSEQYF
TRBV4-1 | CASSPVRGTSQETQYF
TRBV6-5 | CASSYSGGVYEQYF
TRBV19 | CASKVAGQGIYEQYF
TRBV5-1 | CASSLGEPHQPQHF
TRBV9 | CASSGGDRGDTDTQYF
TRBV10-1 | CASSDRVEMNTEAFF
TRBV5-4 | CASSLTMVGTEKLFF
TRBV18 | CASSPGGPTDTQYF
TRBV5-1 | CASSLGARGEKLFF
TRBV7-2 | CASSFSSGGTDTQYF
TRBV2 | CASDRGKGQPQHF
TRBV7-2 | CASSLTRDRVTEAFF
TRBV7-2 | CASSLRTGGSYEQYF
TRBV6-1 | CASGRPATNEKLFF
TRBV5-6 | CASRGGMNTEAFF
TRBV7-3 | CASSALRGRDTGELFF
TRBV6-6 | CASTPRLAGMNEQFF
TRBV6-1 | CASSASTTGNEQFF
TRBV5-4 | CASSNSRQGRETQYF